Presented here are 25 T cell receptor beta chains from one specimen sequenced in a study of blood T cell repertoires in COVID-19. Profiled with immunoSEQ multiplex PCR; TCRdb holds only in-frame clones, not every one. This sample has some 350,000 clones, with 80% to 90% found just once. The sample was peripheral blood. These receptor sequences come from a woman under 40 with COVID-19, enrolled during active disease.

The chain carries TRBV6-5 and TRBJ1-1; 7 bases are a match to TRBD1. Trimming took 4 bases from V and 1 from J; bases not matched to a gene: 6. The germline CDR1 and CDR2 sequences are MNHEY and SVGAGI. The CDR3 is made up of 15 amino acids. For the CDR3, the DNA is TGTGCCAGCAGTTGGAGGGGGCGACCGAACACTGAAGCTTTCTTT. Amino acid sequence: CASSWRGRPNTEAFF.

The J gene is TRBJ1-2, the V gene TRBV4-1, with D perhaps matching TRBD1 (6 bases). The germline gives CDR1 MGHRA, CDR2 YSYEKL. The V end lost 3 bases, the J end lost 4 bases, and 15 bases lay between the germline ends. This CDR3 contains 15 residues. The CDR3 DNA reads as TGCGCCAGCAGCCAGAGTGACAGGCTAGGCTATGGCTACACCTTC. Translating it yields CASSQSDRLGYGYTF.

The genes are TRBV28 and TRBJ1-5; the D is unclear. Germline loops: CDR1 MDHEN, CDR2 SYDVKM. The V end was cut by 2 bases, the J end by 12 bases, with 20 bases between. The CDR3 is 15 residues long. The CDR3 nucleotides read TGTGCCAGCAGTTTAGACCACACTCCCGGAGGACTCCAGCATTTT. Its protein is CASSLDHTPGGLQHF. Based on the CDR3 plus reference TRBV28 and TRBJ1-5, the full variable domain is DVKVTQSSRYLVKRTGEKVFLECVQDMDHENMFWYRQDPGLGLRLIYFSYDVKMKEKGDIPEGYSVSREKKERFSLILESASTNQTSMYLCASSLDHTPGGLQHFGDGTRLSIL.

The rearrangement uses TRBV19 and TRBJ2-7, with a possible D match to TRBD2 (6 bases). Germline CDR1 is LNHDA and CDR2 is SQIVND (reference sequence). Trimming took 1 base from V and 3 from J, leaving 13 bases between them. CDR3 length: 15 residues. CDR3 amino acids: CASSIAEGSSYEQYV. Written as DNA, the CDR3 is TGTGCCAGTAGTATAGCGGAGGGAAGTAGCTACGAGCAGTACGTC.

The CDR3 DNA sequence: TGTGCCTGGAGTGTGGCGGGGTATAGGGACACCTTC. It yields the protein CAWSVAGYRDTF. J is TRBJ1-2 and V is TRBV30; D is ambiguous. Germline CDR1 and CDR2: GTSNPN and SVGIG (reference sequence). V was shortened by 0 bases and J by 12 bases, with 14 bases between the two germline ends. The CDR3 has 12 amino acids.

The V gene is TRBV2, the J gene TRBJ2-5; 8 bases are a match to TRBD2. V gave up 0 bases and J gave up 3 bases; unmatched junction bases: 9. The CDR3 contains 17 residues. Germline V gene lookup returns CDR1 SNHLY and CDR2 FYNNEI. The CDR3 DNA sequence: TGTGCCAGCAGTGAAGCCAGGAGCATAGCGGGAAAAGAGACCCAGTACTTC. The encoded protein is CASSEARSIAGKETQYF.

The chain has TRBV27 and TRBJ2-3; TRBD2 agrees at 7 bases. The germline V gene encodes CDR1 MNHEY and CDR2 SMNVEV (reference sequence). The CDR3 runs to 15 residues. V shed 4 bases, J shed 2 bases, and the junction held 6 bases outside the gene matches. The DNA of the CDR3 is TGTGCCAGCAGTTCCCCCCGGGACTACACAGATACGCAGTATTTT. The encoded protein is CASSSPRDYTDTQYF.

This chain connects TRBV24-1 to TRBJ2-3; TRBD2 is a possible D gene (6 bases). CDR1 is KGHDR and CDR2 is SFDVKD in the germline V gene. V was shortened by 4 bases and J by 1 base, with 8 bases between the two germline ends. The CDR3 has 14 amino acids. The CDR3 is CATSEIAGTDTQYF. The CDR3 nucleotides are TGTGCCACCAGTGAAATAGCGGGCACAGATACGCAGTATTTT.

J is TRBJ2-3 and V is TRBV7-8; D might be TRBD1 (6 bases). The CDR3 extends over 16 amino acids. Germline V gene sequence: CDR1 SGHVS, CDR2 FQNEAQ. Trimming took off 4 bases at V and 0 bases at J, with 14 bases between the two ends. CDR3 protein: CASSSYRDESTDTQYF. The CDR3 DNA is TGTGCCAGCAGCTCCTACAGGGACGAGAGCACAGATACGCAGTATTTT.

The chain is built from TRBV5-1 and TRBJ2-2; 11 nucleotides agree with TRBD2. The germline gives CDR1 SGHRS, CDR2 YFSETQ. This CDR3 has 15 amino acids. J lost 6 bases, V lost 0 bases, and 1 base had no gene match. The CDR3: CASSLATSGAGELFF. CDR3 coding DNA: TGCGCCAGCAGCTTGGCGACTAGCGGGGCCGGGGAGCTGTTTTTT.

This clone appeared once. The rearrangement uses TRBV24-1 and TRBJ2-3, with 12 positions matching TRBD2. There are 16 residues in the CDR3. V trimming: 9 bases; J trimming: 4 bases; junction bases outside the gene matches: 10. The germline gives CDR1 KGHDR, CDR2 SFDVKD. As DNA, the CDR3 is TGTGCCACCGAACCTAGCGGGGGGGCCGGGGCAGATACGCAGTATTTT. This codes for CATEPSGGAGADTQYF.

This sequence joins TRBV27 and TRBJ2-2; 8 positions agree with TRBD1. J gave up 4 bases and V 2 bases, and 3 bases lay outside the gene matches. The V gene's germline CDR1 is MNHEY and CDR2 SMNVEV (reference sequence). This CDR3 has 15 residues. CDR3 in amino acids: CASSLQGALTGELFF. The CDR3 DNA follows: TGTGCCAGCAGTTTACAGGGGGCACTCACCGGGGAGCTGTTTTTT.

This sequence joins TRBV6-1 and TRBJ1-4; D unclear. Germline V lookup: CDR1 MNHNS, CDR2 SASEGT. This CDR3 is built from 15 residues. Trimming shortened V by 0 bases and J by 8 bases, and 13 bases separated the two germline ends. The CDR3 nucleotides read TGTGCCAGCAGTGAAGCGCTTTCCCAAGAGGAAAAACTGTTTTTT. Translated, it gives CASSEALSQEEKLFF.

The chain joins TRBV2 to TRBJ2-4, with 10 bases identical to TRBD2. CDR1 is SNHLY, CDR2 FYNNEI, per germline. V was pared by 7 bases and J by 0 bases, with 12 bases of the junction left unmatched. The CDR3 is 18 residues long. Here the CDR3 reads CASKASTSGLSAKNIQYF. For the CDR3, the DNA is TGTGCCAGCAAGGCCTCGACTAGCGGGCTCTCAGCCAAAAACATTCAGTACTTC.

The V gene is TRBV7-8, the J gene TRBJ2-3; 7 bases fit TRBD1. Germline V lookup: CDR1 SGHVS, CDR2 FQNEAQ. With V trimmed by 5 bases and J by 2 bases, 10 bases remained unmatched. The CDR3 spans 16 residues. CDR3 region: CASSRRLDRPTDTQYF. The CDR3 DNA reads as TGTGCCAGCAGCCGCCGCCTGGACAGGCCCACAGATACGCAGTATTTT.

The sample holds one count of this clone. The rearrangement joins TRBV15 to TRBJ1-5; tentative D call: TRBD1 (5 bases). Germline V gives CDR1 LNHNV, CDR2 YYDKDF (reference sequence). The CDR3 is 14 residues long. Between the trimmed V and J ends, which lost 5 bases and 2 bases, there was a span of 10 bases. CDR3 sequence reads: CATSERGGNQPQHF. CDR3 nucleotides: TGTGCCACCAGCGAGCGGGGGGGCAATCAGCCCCAGCATTTT.

The rearrangement links TRBV28 to TRBJ2-7, with D possibly being TRBD2 (7 bases). The V gene's germline CDR1 is MDHEN and CDR2 SYDVKM. V dropped 6 bases and J dropped 0 bases, with 12 bases sitting between them. This CDR3 region has 14 residues. This CDR3 is CASRQGGDSYEQYF. The CDR3 DNA sequence: TGTGCCAGCAGACAAGGGGGGGACTCCTACGAGCAGTACTTC. Filled out from reference TRBV28 and TRBJ2-7, the complete variable domain reads DVKVTQSSRYLVKRTGEKVFLECVQDMDHENMFWYRQDPGLGLRLIYFSYDVKMKEKGDIPEGYSVSREKKERFSLILESASTNQTSMYLCASRQGGDSYEQYFGPGTRLTVT.

This clone came up a few times. This chain connects TRBV7-9 to TRBJ2-7, with D perhaps TRBD2 (6 bases). Trimming took 4 bases from V and 5 from J, leaving 15 bases between them. The CDR3 length is 14 residues. Per germline, CDR1 SEHNR and CDR2 FQNEAQ (reference sequence). In DNA, the CDR3 is TGTGCCAGCAGCTCAGAACTAGCTACCAACGAGCAGTACTTC. This sequence encodes CASSSELATNEQYF.

The chain carries TRBV5-1 and TRBJ2-5; TRBD1 matches 7 bases. The CDR3 runs to 15 residues. Germline V gene sequence: CDR1 SGHRS, CDR2 YFSETQ. J was trimmed by 3 bases and V by 0 bases; bases with no gene match: 5. The CDR3 nucleotides are TGCGCCAGCAGCTTGGCCCCAGGGGGTAAAGAGACCCAGTACTTC. This translates into CASSLAPGGKETQYF.

This clone was observed once. The chain has TRBV28 and TRBJ2-1; 9 nucleotides match TRBD2. The CDR3 contains 17 residues. V gave up 3 bases and J gave up 0 bases; unmatched junction bases: 6. CDR1 and CDR2 from the germline V gene are MDHEN and SYDVKM. The DNA for the CDR3 is TGTGCCAGCAGTTTGGGGGGACTAGCTGGCTCCTACAATGAGCAGTTCTTC. Protein product: CASSLGGLAGSYNEQFF.

This clone was counted a single time. This chain uses TRBV18 with TRBJ2-7; D might be TRBD1 (7 bases). V lost 4 bases, J lost 2 bases, and 15 bases lay in between. This CDR3 comprises 15 residues. The germline V gene has CDR1 KGHSH and CDR2 LQKENI. CDR3 protein: CASSHGQGGTYEQYF. The CDR3 DNA reads TGTGCCAGCTCACATGGCCAGGGGGGTACCTACGAGCAGTACTTC. The whole variable domain, remainder taken from reference TRBV18 and TRBJ2-7, is NAGVMQNPRHLVRRRGQEARLRCSPMKGHSHVYWYRQLPEEGLKFMVYLQKENIIDESGMPKERFSAEFPKEGPSILRIQQVVRGDSAAYFCASSHGQGGTYEQYFGPGTRLTVT.

The chain links TRBV10-3 to TRBJ2-5, with 7 bases that match TRBD2. Trimming cost V 1 base and J 2 bases; bases outside gene matches: 4. Germline CDR1 reads ENHRY; CDR2 reads SYGVKD. CDR3 length equals 15 residues. DNA for the CDR3: TGTGCCATCAGTGAGTTTGGCGGGGGACAAGAGACCCAGTACTTC. Protein sequence: CAISEFGGGQETQYF.

The chain links TRBV7-2 to TRBJ1-2; TRBD1 is a possible D gene (5 bases). The germline V and J ends were trimmed by 5 bases and 4 bases, with 14 bases remaining between them. Germline CDR1 is SGHTA and CDR2 is FQGNSA. The CDR3 has 14 amino acids. The CDR3 sequence: CASSPLGRTYGYTF. The DNA for the CDR3 is TGTGCCAGCAGCCCCCTGGGGCGTACCTATGGCTACACCTTC.

The genes are TRBV9 and TRBJ2-4; TRBD1 aligns across 7 bases. Germline lookup yields CDR1 SGDLS and CDR2 YYNGEE. J gave up 6 bases and V 3 bases, and 6 bases lay outside the gene matches. This CDR3 has 14 amino acids. This CDR3 reads CASSGTGSGNIQYF. Here the CDR3 DNA reads TGTGCCAGCAGCGGGACAGGCTCTGGAAACATTCAGTACTTC.

The chain uses TRBV11-2 and TRBJ1-5; D call uncertain. V lost 1 base, J lost 0 bases, and 4 bases lay in between. CDR1 and CDR2 from the germline V gene are SGHAT and FQNNGV. The CDR3 sequence is 14 residues long. The CDR3 loop is CASSLGVSNQPQHF. For the CDR3, the DNA is TGTGCCAGCAGCTTAGGAGTTAGCAATCAGCCCCAGCATTTT.